These 24 T cell receptor beta chains were all obtained from the same sample, sequenced in a study of early T cells in non-severe SARS-CoV-2 infection. MiXCR was run by TCRdb on the 5' RACE reads, yielding one entry per CDR3 protein. The sample consists of 90,000 to 120,000 distinct CDR3 sequences, over 10% of them appearing once. The sequencing input was whole blood. Receptors were obtained from an adult who was a healthcare worker with PCR-confirmed SARS-CoV-2 infection or an uninfected control (not recorded which).

This clonotype was seen a handful of times. The chain uses TRBV10-3 and TRBJ2-3; D call uncertain. The CDR3 runs 12 residues. V was shortened by 7 bases and J by 1 base, with 6 bases between the two germline ends. Germline V CDR1 and CDR2: ENHRY, SYGVKD. CDR3 coding DNA: TGTGCCATCAAGGGCGGCACAGATACGCAGTATTTT. Amino acid sequence: CAIKGGTDTQYF.

This clonotype has at least ten counts. This rearrangement joins TRBV2 to TRBJ1-5; tentative D call: TRBD1 (5 bases). CDR3 length: 15 amino acids. CDR1 is SNHLY, CDR2 FYNNEI, per germline. Deletions cut 7 bases from V and 3 bases from J, with 16 bases between. The CDR3 spells CASTETQGNNQPQHF. The CDR3 bases are TGTGCCAGCACGGAGACTCAGGGTAACAATCAGCCCCAGCATTTT. Looking up the rest from reference TRBV2 and TRBJ1-5 gives the full variable domain: EPEVTQTPSHQVTQMGQEVILRCVPISNHLYFYWYRQILGQKVEFLVSFYNNEISEKSEIFDDQFSVERPDGSNFTLKIRSTKLEDSAMYFCASTETQGNNQPQHFGDGTRLSIL.

This clonotype was detected a few times. V is TRBV19 and J is TRBJ2-5; D unresolved. The CDR3 runs to 13 residues. V lost 4 bases, J lost 5 bases, and 11 bases lay in between. In germline, CDR1 is LNHDA, CDR2 SQIVND (reference sequence). The CDR3 DNA reads as TGTGCCAGTAGTAATTTAAACACTGAGACCCAGTACTTC. This encodes CASSNLNTETQYF.

This clonotype was detected ten times or more. The chain joins TRBV11-2 to TRBJ2-1; no clear D. This CDR3 has 12 residues. Germline CDR1 and CDR2: SGHAT and FQNNGV. V lost 3 bases and J 12 bases, leaving 12 bases between the germline ends. CDR3 loop: CASSFSTWRQFF. The CDR3 coding sequence is TGTGCCAGCAGCTTCTCGACTTGGCGGCAGTTCTTC.

The chain has TRBV5-1 and TRBJ2-1, with TRBD2 as a possible D gene (6 bases). CDR3 length: 16 residues. Germline V gives CDR1 SGHRS, CDR2 YFSETQ. V was trimmed by 1 base and J by 10 bases, leaving 21 bases between them. CDR3 sequence (DNA): TGCGCCAGCAGCTTGTACCGGGACTCACAATTTTTCGAGCAGTTCTTC. Protein sequence: CASSLYRDSQFFEQFF.

This clonotype was found a few times. The rearrangement links TRBV9 to TRBJ2-7; D is possibly TRBD1 (6 bases). Trimming left V 0 bases short and J 2 bases short, with 9 bases between. The length of the CDR3 is 14 residues. The V gene's germline CDR1 is SGDLS and CDR2 YYNGEE. The CDR3 DNA reads as TGTGCCAGCAGCGTAGAACAGGGTCCCTACGAGCAGTACTTC. Protein sequence: CASSVEQGPYEQYF.

In its sample, this clonotype was seen many times. This chain uses TRBV5-1 with TRBJ2-1; D possibly corresponds to TRBD1 (7 bases). This CDR3 is 13 amino acids long. V lost 7 bases, J lost 10 bases, and 18 bases lay in between. Germline-derived CDR1 and CDR2 are SGHRS and YFSETQ. CDR3 region: CASRREAQGEQFF. The CDR3 DNA is TGCGCCAGCCGGAGGGAAGCACAGGGGGAGCAGTTCTTC.

Only a few counts were recorded for this clonotype. The chain recombines TRBV12-3 or TRBV12-4 with TRBJ2-6; TRBD2 matches at 11 bases. CDR3 size: 18 residues. The trim removed 7 bases at V and 2 bases at J, leaving 10 bases unmatched. CDR3 in DNA: TGTGCCAGCAATCCTCTAGCGGGGGGCCATGCTGGGGCCAACGTCCTGACTTTC. It is translated as CASNPLAGGHAGANVLTF.

The chain is built from TRBV20-1 and TRBJ1-1, with a tentative D call TRBD1 (5 bases). The CDR3 is 13 amino acids. Germline V gene data show CDR1 as DFQATT and CDR2 as SNEGSKA (reference sequence). Between the trimmed V and J ends, which lost 6 bases and 4 bases, there was a span of 15 bases. For the CDR3, the DNA is TGCAGTGCGAGGGGCAGGGAGGCCACTGAAGCTTTCTTT. It is translated as CSARGREATEAFF.

The table lists this clonotype with many counts. The chain is built from TRBV30 and TRBJ2-2, with 10 bases lining up with TRBD2. V gave up 2 bases and J gave up 8 bases; unmatched junction bases: 5. CDR3 length: 14 amino acids. In germline, CDR1 is GTSNPN, CDR2 SVGIG (reference sequence). CDR3 sequence: CAWSLLAGLGELFF. The DNA for the CDR3 is TGTGCCTGGAGTTTACTAGCGGGGCTAGGGGAGCTGTTTTTT. The full variable domain, with the rest looked up from reference TRBV30 and TRBJ2-2, is SQTIHQWPATLVQPVGSPLSLECTVEGTSNPNLYWYRQAAGRGLQLLFYSVGIGQISSEVPQNLSASRPQDRQFILSSKKLLLSDSGFYLCAWSLLAGLGELFFGEGSRLTVL.

The V call is TRBV3-1, the J call TRBJ2-2; D is perhaps TRBD2 (5 bases). Trimming removed 2 bases from V and 5 bases from J, with 9 bases in between. The germline CDR1 and CDR2 sequences are LGHDT and YNNKEL (reference sequence). This CDR3 is built from 14 residues. CDR3: CASSQRRETGELFF. The DNA for the CDR3 is TGTGCCAGCAGCCAACGAAGGGAGACCGGGGAGCTGTTTTTT. Full variable domain (missing parts from reference TRBV3-1 and TRBJ2-2): DTAVSQTPKYLVTQMGNDKSIKCEQNLGHDTMYWYKQDSKKFLKIMFSYNNKELIINETVPNRFSPKSPDKAHLNLHINSLELGDSAVYFCASSQRRETGELFFGEGSRLTVL.

The chain employs TRBV5-5 and TRBJ2-1, with D possibly TRBD2 on 6 matching bases. CDR1 and CDR2 from the germline V gene are SGHKS and YYEKEE (reference sequence). V gave up 4 bases and J gave up 8 bases, with 22 bases separating them. There are 16 residues in the CDR3. CDR3 nucleotide sequence: TGTGCCAGCAGCCCCCCGCGGGGAGGCCCGAGGGATGAGCAGTTCTTC. Translation: CASSPPRGGPRDEQFF.

This rearrangement joins TRBV11-2 to TRBJ2-1; 10 bases are a match to TRBD2. Germline V gene data show CDR1 as SGHAT and CDR2 as FQNNGV. This CDR3 spans 15 amino acids. Trimming took 5 bases from V and 3 from J; bases not matched to a gene: 4. CDR3 loop: CASSPVAGGYNEQFF. The CDR3, as DNA: TGTGCCAGCAGCCCGGTAGCGGGAGGCTACAATGAGCAGTTCTTC.

This clonotype has at least ten counts. This chain links TRBV6-6 with TRBJ2-1; D perhaps matches TRBD1 (7 bases). V lost 5 bases to trimming and J lost 8 bases, with 13 bases between them. Germline V CDR1 and CDR2: MNHNY, SVGAGI (reference sequence). The CDR3 sequence is 13 residues long. The CDR3 spells CASSNIRGDEQFF. As DNA, the CDR3 is TGTGCCAGCAGTAACATCAGGGGGGATGAGCAGTTCTTC.

This clonotype was picked up many times. This chain links TRBV7-8 with TRBJ2-1, with D tentatively TRBD1 or TRBD2 (6 bases each). Germline V gene lookup returns CDR1 SGHVS and CDR2 FQNEAQ. The CDR3 is made up of 17 amino acids. V was trimmed by 3 bases and J by 6 bases, leaving 21 bases between them. The CDR3 DNA sequence: TGTGCCAGCAGCTTCCTCCTTCGGGGGCCCCCTTCCAATGAGCAGTTCTTC. Translating gives CASSFLLRGPPSNEQFF.

The table lists this clonotype with a few counts. The chain carries TRBV12-3 or TRBV12-4 and TRBJ1-6, with a possible D match to TRBD1 (5 bases). V lost 3 bases, J lost 6 bases, and 15 bases lay in between. This CDR3 spans 16 amino acids. CDR3 DNA: TGTGCCAGCAGTTTTGGGCAGGGAGACGGTAATTCACCCCTCCACTTT. Its translation is CASSFGQGDGNSPLHF.

There are a few counts of this clonotype. The chain uses TRBV3-1 and TRBJ1-2, with 11 nucleotides matching TRBD1. In germline, CDR1 is LGHDT, CDR2 YNNKEL (reference sequence). The CDR3 spans 15 residues. With V trimmed by 1 base and J by 4 bases, 2 bases remained unmatched. CDR3 region: CASSQVGTGGYGYTF. Written as DNA, the CDR3 is TGTGCCAGCAGCCAAGTCGGGACAGGGGGCTATGGCTACACCTTC.

The chain recombines TRBV29-1 with TRBJ2-3, with a weak D call TRBD1 (7 bases). V was clipped by 3 bases and J by 6 bases, with 13 bases between them. The germline gives CDR1 SQVTM, CDR2 ANQGSEA. CDR3 length equals 13 residues. The DNA of the CDR3 is TGCAGCGTTGATCAGGGGGGCGGCGATACGCAGTATTTT. Residues: CSVDQGGGDTQYF.

The chain recombines TRBV25-1 with TRBJ2-7; perhaps D is TRBD1 or TRBD2 (5 bases each). The CDR3 length is 17 residues. Between the trimmed V and J ends, which lost 4 bases and 4 bases, there was a span of 23 bases. Per the germline V gene, CDR1 is MGHDK and CDR2 is SYGVNS. In DNA, the CDR3 is TGTGCCAGCAGTGGACATTTCGGGACGGAAGATTATTACGAGCAGTACTTC. Translated: CASSGHFGTEDYYEQYF.

The chain carries TRBV12-3 or TRBV12-4 and TRBJ2-7; 13 bases map to TRBD2. V lost 6 bases to trimming and J lost 3 bases; unmatched junction nucleotides: 5. The CDR3 is 15 residues long. The CDR3 DNA reads as TGTGCCAGCAGCTCGGGACTAGCGGGATTCTACGAGCAGTACTTC. Protein sequence: CASSSGLAGFYEQYF.

About this clonotype: One end of the junction does not line up with germline, which may come from a read error. This sequence joins TRBV7-7 and TRBJ1-4; D gene unclear. The germline CDR1 and CDR2 sequences are SSHAT and FNYEAQ (reference sequence). The CDR3 consists of 20 residues. This chain's CDR3 is CASSPLVGGAYYGTNEKLFF. The CDR3, as DNA: TGTGCTAGCAGCCCTCTGGTTGGCGGAGCCTATTACGGAACTAATGAAAAACTGTTTTTT.

This clonotype was counted many times. V gene TRBV11-2 combines with J gene TRBJ1-1, with unresolved D. Germline assignment: CDR1 SGHAT and CDR2 FQNNGV. This CDR3 comprises 13 residues. V was trimmed by 5 bases and J by 5 bases, leaving 12 bases between them. CDR3 in amino acids: CASSLGPETEAFF. The CDR3 nucleotides are TGTGCCAGCAGCCTGGGCCCCGAGACTGAAGCTTTCTTT. The full variable domain, with the rest looked up from reference TRBV11-2 and TRBJ1-1, is EAGVAQSPRYKIIEKRQSVAFWCNPISGHATLYWYQQILGQGPKLLIQFQNNGVVDDSQLPKDRFSAERLKGVDSTLKIQPAKLEDSAVYLCASSLGPETEAFFGQGTRLTVV.

Many counts were recorded for this clonotype. J is TRBJ2-6 and V is TRBV5-1; D ambiguous. V gave up 6 bases and J gave up 2 bases, with 15 bases separating them. The CDR3 is made up of 16 amino acids. Germline values: CDR1 SGHRS, CDR2 YFSETQ. CDR3 protein: CASNPDSGAGANVLTF. The CDR3 bases are TGCGCCAGCAACCCCGATTCAGGCGCTGGGGCCAACGTCCTGACTTTC.

A few counts support this clonotype. The genes are TRBV4-1 and TRBJ2-6; 9 bases agree with TRBD1. This CDR3 is built from 16 residues. With 3 bases clipped from V and 1 base from J, the junction kept 1 base outside the gene matches. CDR1 and CDR2 from the germline V gene are MGHRA and YSYEKL. The CDR3 DNA follows: TGCGCCAGCAGCCAGGGGACAGGGTCTGGGGCCAACGTCCTGACTTTC. Its protein product is CASSQGTGSGANVLTF.